The present entry profiles one T cell receptor (beta chain) with its context. Its cognate antigen is unknown. This sample was taken from a study of cytomegalovirus exposure and HLA in healthy donors. In the PCR, 60 Vbeta and 13 Jbeta primers were used. Profiling relied on immunoSEQ multiplex PCR, and the TCRdb table lists in-frame clones only, not all of them. In the table there are about 160,000 clones, around 76% of which are singletons. This CDR3 contains 14 residues. The germline V gene encodes CDR1 SQVTM and CDR2 ANQGSEA. V was trimmed by 4 bases and J by 1 base, leaving 13 bases between them. Study-wide findings and caveats: DRB1 showed the most TCR associations and HLA-C the fewest in a later analysis, as rates varied by HLA locus.

Specimen: PBMCs. The chain couples TRBV29-1 to TRBJ2-5, with D perhaps matching TRBD2 (6 bases). This sequence was found in a female donor in good health and CMV-seronegative. CDR3 nucleotides: TGCAGCGTTGCCACCCTAGCGATCCAAGAGACCCAGTACTTC. Protein: CSVATLAIQETQYF.